What follows describes a single TCR beta chain. Germline values: CDR1 SGHDT, CDR2 YYEEEE. The CDR3 length is 16 residues. Trimming took 2 bases from V and 10 from J; bases not matched to a gene: 15. The sample originates from a study of patients and donors after allogeneic stem cell transplantation. One entry per CDR3 protein, called by TCRdb with MiXCR from the RT-PCR reads. The profile shows roughly 880,000 distinct CDR3 sequences, roughly 18% of them singletons. The TCR comes from a human donor who was either an allogeneic HSCT recipient or a stem cell or donor lymphocyte infusion donor (not recorded which). It is not recorded whose cells these are; they may come from a transplant donor. The specimen was blood, either unsorted or a sorted T cell fraction (not recorded which). The rearrangement joins TRBV5-6 to TRBJ1-1; TRBD1 agrees at 9 bases. In DNA form, the CDR3 reads TGTGCCAGCAGCTTCACCGGGACAGGGAATCCCTCGAGAGCTTTCTTT. Translation: CASSFTGTGNPSRAFF. The entire variable domain, with the rest obtained from reference TRBV5-6 and TRBJ1-1, is as follows: DAGVTQSPTHLIKTRGQQVTLRCSPKSGHDTVSWYQQALGQGPQFIFQYYEEEERQRGNFPDRFSGHQFPNYSSELNVNALLLGDSALYLCASSFTGTGNPSRAFFGQGTRLTVV.